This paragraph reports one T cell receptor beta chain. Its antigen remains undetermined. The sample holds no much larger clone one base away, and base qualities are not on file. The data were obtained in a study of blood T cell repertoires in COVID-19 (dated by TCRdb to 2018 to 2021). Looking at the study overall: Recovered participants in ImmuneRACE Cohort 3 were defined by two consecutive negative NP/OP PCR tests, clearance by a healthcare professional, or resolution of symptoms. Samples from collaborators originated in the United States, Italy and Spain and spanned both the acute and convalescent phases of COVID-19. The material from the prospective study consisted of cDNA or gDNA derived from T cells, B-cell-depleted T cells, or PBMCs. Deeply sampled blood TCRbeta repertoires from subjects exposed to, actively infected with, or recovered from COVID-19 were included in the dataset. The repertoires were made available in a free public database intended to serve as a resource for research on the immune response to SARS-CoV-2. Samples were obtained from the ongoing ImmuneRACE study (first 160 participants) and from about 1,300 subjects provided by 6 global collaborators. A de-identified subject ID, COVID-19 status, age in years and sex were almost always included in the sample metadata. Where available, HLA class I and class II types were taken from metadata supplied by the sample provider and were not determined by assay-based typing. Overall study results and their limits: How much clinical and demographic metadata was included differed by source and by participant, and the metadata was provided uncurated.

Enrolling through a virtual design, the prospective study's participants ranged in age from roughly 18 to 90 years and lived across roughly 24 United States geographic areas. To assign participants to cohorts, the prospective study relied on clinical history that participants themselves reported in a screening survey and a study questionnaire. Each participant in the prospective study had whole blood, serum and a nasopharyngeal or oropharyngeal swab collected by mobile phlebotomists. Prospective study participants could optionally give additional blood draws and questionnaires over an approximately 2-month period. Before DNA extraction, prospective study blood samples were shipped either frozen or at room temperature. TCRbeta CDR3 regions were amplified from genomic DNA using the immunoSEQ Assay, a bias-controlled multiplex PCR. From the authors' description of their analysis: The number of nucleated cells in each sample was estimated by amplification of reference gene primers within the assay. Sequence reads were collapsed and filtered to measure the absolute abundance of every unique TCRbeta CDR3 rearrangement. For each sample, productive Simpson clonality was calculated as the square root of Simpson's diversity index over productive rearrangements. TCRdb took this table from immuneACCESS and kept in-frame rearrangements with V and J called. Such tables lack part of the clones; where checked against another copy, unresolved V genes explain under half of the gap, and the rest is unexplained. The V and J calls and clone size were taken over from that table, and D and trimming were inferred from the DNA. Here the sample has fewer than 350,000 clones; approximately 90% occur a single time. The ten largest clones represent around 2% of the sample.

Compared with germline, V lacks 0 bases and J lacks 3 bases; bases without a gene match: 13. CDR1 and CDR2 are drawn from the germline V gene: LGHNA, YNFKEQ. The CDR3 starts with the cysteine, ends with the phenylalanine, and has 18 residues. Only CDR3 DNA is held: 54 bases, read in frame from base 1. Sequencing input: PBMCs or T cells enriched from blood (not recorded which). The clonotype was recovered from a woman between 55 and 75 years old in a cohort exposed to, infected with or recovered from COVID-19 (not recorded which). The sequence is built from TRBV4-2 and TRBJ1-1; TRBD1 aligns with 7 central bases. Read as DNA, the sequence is TGTGCCAGCAGCCAAGAGTCTTTCGTTGAGCAGGGGGACACTGAAGCTTTCTTT. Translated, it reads CASSQESFVEQGDTEAFF.